The rows below give T cell receptor beta chains drawn from one sample of a study of OX40 agonist ivuxolimab in advanced cancers. Repertoires were generated with immunoSEQ multiplex PCR, while TCRdb's copy carries only in-frame clones and drops some. In the table there are 62,000 or so clones, more than 80% of which are singletons. The material sequenced was CD4+ or CD8+ T cells sorted from blood, taken in a trial of the OX40 agonist ivuxolimab. These receptors came from an adult with an advanced solid tumor such as melanoma, head and neck, liver or kidney cancer. CDR3s include the opening cysteine and the closing phenylalanine or tryptophan. The D gene is left open where the match is weak. Not all rows give a size; the values are once, few, many and, for expanded clones, a class.

abundance: .
j_gene: TRBJ2-1
v_gene: TRBV6-4
d_gene: TRBD2
CDR3aa: CASSETSGRLYNEQFF
CDR3nt: TGTGCCAGCAGTGAGACTAGCGGGAGGCTCTACAATGAGCAGTTCTTC

abundance: .
j_gene: TRBJ2-1
v_gene: TRBV15
d_gene: TRBD2
CDR3aa: CATSRGGASGNVEQFF
CDR3nt: TGTGCCACCAGCAGAGGTGGGGCTAGCGGGAACGTTGAGCAGTTCTTC

abundance: .
j_gene: TRBJ2-3
v_gene: TRBV19
d_gene: .
CDR3aa: CASSIRRAADTQYF
CDR3nt: TGTGCCAGTAGTATTAGAAGGGCCGCAGATACGCAGTATTTT

abundance: .
j_gene: TRBJ2-3
v_gene: TRBV5-1
d_gene: .
CDR3aa: CASSPTHISTDTQYF
CDR3nt: TGCGCCAGCAGCCCGACGCACATTAGCACAGATACGCAGTATTTT

abundance: .
j_gene: TRBJ2-3
v_gene: TRBV6-1
d_gene: .
CDR3aa: CASIGLRGYTQYF
CDR3nt: TGTGCCAGCATAGGCCTACGGGGATATACGCAGTATTTT

abundance: .
j_gene: TRBJ2-5
v_gene: TRBV19
d_gene: .
CDR3aa: CASINSSQETQYF
CDR3nt: TGTGCCAGTATTAATAGCAGCCAAGAGACCCAGTACTTC

abundance: .
j_gene: TRBJ1-1
v_gene: TRBV6-4
d_gene: TRBD1
CDR3aa: CASRASGQVTEAFF
CDR3nt: TGTGCCAGCAGGGCTTCGGGACAGGTTACAGAAGCTTTCTTT

abundance: .
j_gene: TRBJ2-1
v_gene: TRBV9
d_gene: .
CDR3aa: CASSGGTLGRNEQFF
CDR3nt: TGTGCCAGCAGCGGCGGGACTCTTGGGCGCAATGAGCAGTTCTTC

abundance: .
j_gene: TRBJ2-2
v_gene: TRBV6-5
d_gene: TRBD1
CDR3aa: CASSWAGTGLAGELFF
CDR3nt: TGTGCCAGCAGTTGGGCTGGGACAGGGTTGGCCGGGGAGCTGTTTTTT

abundance: .
j_gene: TRBJ1-3
v_gene: TRBV5-4
d_gene: .
CDR3aa: CASSLTGPGNTIYF
CDR3nt: TGTGCCAGCAGCTTGACAGGGCCTGGAAACACCATATATTTT

abundance: .
j_gene: TRBJ2-3
v_gene: TRBV5-1
d_gene: .
CDR3aa: CASSHFTGDTQYF
CDR3nt: TGCGCCAGCAGCCACTTTACCGGGGATACGCAGTATTTT

abundance: .
j_gene: TRBJ1-4
v_gene: TRBV7-9
d_gene: .
CDR3aa: CASSLGVAPREKLFF
CDR3nt: TGTGCCAGCAGCCTAGGGGTCGCCCCACGGGAAAAACTGTTTTTT

abundance: .
j_gene: TRBJ2-2
v_gene: TRBV4-2
d_gene: TRBD2
CDR3aa: CASSQVASGRASGELFF
CDR3nt: TGTGCCAGCAGCCAGGTCGCTAGCGGGAGGGCCTCCGGGGAGCTGTTTTTT

abundance: .
j_gene: TRBJ2-1
v_gene: TRBV7-2
d_gene: TRBD2
CDR3aa: CASSLASGGYNEQFF
CDR3nt: TGTGCCAGCAGCTTAGCTAGCGGGGGGTACAATGAGCAGTTCTTC

abundance: .
j_gene: TRBJ1-1
v_gene: TRBV10-1
d_gene: .
CDR3aa: CASSQGTTEAFF
CDR3nt: TGCGCCAGCAGTCAGGGGACCACTGAAGCTTTCTTT

abundance: once
j_gene: TRBJ2-1
v_gene: TRBV11-2
d_gene: .
CDR3aa: CASSISNEQFF
CDR3nt: TGTGCCAGCAGCATTAGCAATGAGCAGTTCTTC

abundance: .
j_gene: TRBJ2-7
v_gene: TRBV28
d_gene: .
CDR3aa: CASGAATRSYEQYF
CDR3nt: TGTGCCTCCGGGGCGGCGACTCGCTCCTACGAGCAGTACTTC

abundance: .
j_gene: TRBJ2-1
v_gene: TRBV19
d_gene: .
CDR3aa: CASSTYNEQFF
CDR3nt: TGTGCCAGTAGTACTTACAATGAGCAGTTCTTC